This T cell receptor (beta chain) was recorded in a study of early T cells in non-severe SARS-CoV-2 infection. Individual cDNA molecules received unique molecular identifiers. TCRdb independently ran MiXCR on the 5' RACE reads; one entry per CDR3 protein. The sample lists about 80,000 distinct CDR3 sequences; 9.5% to 15% were seen once. V gave up 3 bases and J gave up 2 bases, with 8 bases separating them. Germline assignment: CDR1 SGHAT and CDR2 FQNNGV. The CDR3 is 14 residues long. This clonotype occurred a few times. The sample was whole blood, taken at baseline. This chain links TRBV11-2 with TRBJ2-1, with D perhaps TRBD2 (6 bases). The sequence was obtained from an adult who was a healthcare worker with PCR-confirmed SARS-CoV-2 infection or an uninfected control (not recorded which). The donor label of this sample is uncertain. DNA of the CDR3: TGTGCCAGCAGCTTTCGGGGGACCTACAATGAGCAGTTCTTC. Translation: CASSFRGTYNEQFF.